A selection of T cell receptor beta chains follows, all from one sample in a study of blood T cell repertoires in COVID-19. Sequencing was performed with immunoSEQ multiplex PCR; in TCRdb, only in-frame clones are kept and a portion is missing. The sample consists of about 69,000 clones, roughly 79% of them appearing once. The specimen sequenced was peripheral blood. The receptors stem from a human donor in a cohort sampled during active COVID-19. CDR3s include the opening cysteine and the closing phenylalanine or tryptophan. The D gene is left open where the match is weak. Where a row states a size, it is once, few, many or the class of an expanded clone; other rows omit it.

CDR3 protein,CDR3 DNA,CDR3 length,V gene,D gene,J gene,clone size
CASSPREGWDTEAFF,TGTGCCAGCAGCCCCCGAGAGGGATGGGACACTGAAGCTTTCTTT,15,TRBV11-2,NA,TRBJ1-1,NA
CASSLEGAQVGANVLTF,TGTGCCAGCAGCTTGGAAGGAGCGCAAGTCGGGGCCAACGTCCTGACTTTC,17,TRBV5-5,NA,TRBJ2-6,NA
CSASPAGGGTEQYF,TGCAGTGCTAGTCCTGCCGGGGGGGGGACGGAGCAGTACTTC,14,TRBV20-1,TRBD2,TRBJ2-7,NA
CASTQDRGSYNEQFF,TGTGCCAGCACCCAGGACAGGGGTTCCTACAATGAGCAGTTCTTC,15,TRBV2,TRBD1,TRBJ2-1,NA
CASSTGYEQYF,TGTGCCAGCAGTACAGGGTACGAGCAGTACTTC,11,TRBV12-3/TRBV12-4,NA,TRBJ2-7,NA
CASSLTRRNTEAFF,TGTGCCAGCAGTCTTACACGAAGGAACACTGAAGCTTTCTTT,14,TRBV28,NA,TRBJ1-1,NA
CATSDSTRTTGYGYTF,TGTGCCACCAGTGATTCTACCCGGACTACTGGCTATGGCTACACCTTC,16,TRBV24-1,NA,TRBJ1-2,NA
CASSFQVWNQQFF,TGTGCCAGCAGTTTCCAGGTATGGAACCAGCAGTTCTTC,13,TRBV12-3/TRBV12-4,NA,TRBJ2-1,NA
CASRLRGTGGYTF,TGTGCCAGCAGACTCAGGGGGACGGGCGGCTACACCTTC,13,TRBV2,TRBD1,TRBJ1-2,NA
CASSYSGTGGWETQYF,TGTGCCAGCAGTTACTCCGGGACAGGGGGCTGGGAGACCCAGTACTTC,16,TRBV6-5,TRBD1,TRBJ2-5,NA
CASSEQGMGSTDTQYF,TGTGCCAGCAGTGAACAGGGGATGGGTAGCACAGATACGCAGTATTTT,16,TRBV6-1,NA,TRBJ2-3,NA
CASSQVGGLTQPQHF,TGTGCCAGCAGCCAAGTGGGGGGTCTCACGCAGCCCCAGCATTTT,15,TRBV4-2,NA,TRBJ1-5,few
CASSLAGVDEQYF,TGTGCCAGCAGTCTAGCGGGAGTAGACGAGCAGTACTTC,13,TRBV28,TRBD2,TRBJ2-7,NA
CATSDPRTGIYEQYF,TGTGCCACCAGTGATCCAAGGACAGGGATCTACGAGCAGTACTTC,15,TRBV24-1,TRBD1,TRBJ2-7,NA
CAWMSRGYGYTF,TGTGCCTGGATGTCCAGGGGCTATGGCTACACCTTC,12,TRBV30,NA,TRBJ1-2,NA
CASSPGTGDNQPQHF,TGTGCCAGCAGTCCCGGGACAGGGGACAATCAGCCCCAGCATTTT,15,TRBV5-4,TRBD1,TRBJ1-5,NA
CASSRRHLDYEQYF,TGTGCCAGCAGTCGGCGACACTTGGACTACGAGCAGTACTTC,14,TRBV5-5,NA,TRBJ2-7,NA
CASSLSPGGVENEQFF,TGCGCCAGCAGCTTGTCTCCGGGAGGGGTGGAGAATGAGCAGTTCTTC,16,TRBV5-1,TRBD2,TRBJ2-1,NA
CASTLSGYEQYF,TGTGCCAGCACCCTATCCGGCTACGAGCAGTACTTC,12,TRBV12-3/TRBV12-4,NA,TRBJ2-7,NA
CASSPYQGLDEQYF,TGTGCCAGCAGCCCATACCAAGGACTGGACGAGCAGTACTTC,14,TRBV7-8,NA,TRBJ2-7,NA
CASSTDRGKGYTF,TGTGCCAGCAGCACGGACAGGGGGAAGGGCTACACCTTC,13,TRBV6-6,TRBD1,TRBJ1-2,once
CASSPAGAYNEQFF,TGCGCCAGCAGCCCGGCGGGGGCATACAATGAGCAGTTCTTC,14,TRBV5-1,NA,TRBJ2-1,NA
CASSLDRGRLNQPQHF,TGTGCCAGCAGCTTAGATCGGGGGAGACTCAATCAGCCCCAGCATTTT,16,TRBV11-3,NA,TRBJ1-5,few
CASSRGDKEAFF,TGCGCCAGCAGCCGGGGGGATAAGGAAGCTTTCTTT,12,TRBV5-1,NA,TRBJ1-1,NA
CASSRNTGNTEAFF,TGCGCCAGCAGCCGGAACACAGGGAACACTGAAGCTTTCTTT,14,TRBV10-1,NA,TRBJ1-1,few
CASRPGVDNSPLHF,TGTGCCAGCAGACCAGGGGTTGATAATTCACCCCTCCACTTT,14,TRBV5-4,NA,TRBJ1-6,few
CASSPGAAGANVLTF,TGTGCCAGCAGTCCTGGGGCAGCAGGGGCCAACGTCCTGACTTTC,15,TRBV28,NA,TRBJ2-6,once
CASSDLPSNQPQHF,TGTGCCAGCAGTGACCTACCGAGCAATCAGCCCCAGCATTTT,14,TRBV6-1,NA,TRBJ1-5,few